The present entry profiles one T cell receptor beta chain with its context. Its antigen target is currently unknown. Base quality data are lacking; no much larger clone is found one base away. This sample was taken from a study of T cells after posttransplantation cyclophosphamide (TCRdb year 2016). About the full investigation: The study tracked T cell repertoire reconstitution by TRB sequencing after myeloablative bone marrow transplantation using posttransplantation cyclophosphamide as GVHD prophylaxis. Public TRB sequences were compared against a database of over 3,000 sequences linked to responses to pathogens, tumor antigens, self-antigens and alloantigens. TRB sequencing was performed on blood from all 34 PTCy patients with 1-year posttransplant specimens. Antigen receptor sequencing was done on samples from 35 PTCy-treated patients and from 15 to 20 related bone marrow donors of those patients. Up to 3 additional blood samples from 2 to 5.2 years after transplant were also TRB-sequenced in 3 patients, as was pretransplant blood from a handful of patients. Because TRA and TRB clonality correlated tightly in under 10 samples, later TCR analyses were limited to TRB.

Results and caveats for the whole study, not just this receptor: Donor-recipient similarity was low at 1-2 months but increased during the first year, and donor CD8+ memory clones often dominated later blood repertoires. The TRB repertoires of T cells infiltrating skin or the GI tract showed only limited overlap with the TRB repertoires found in blood. Across approximately 45 patients, TRB clonality was highly associated with recipient CMV seropositivity and CMV reactivation, and PTCy diversity was similar to diversity in CNI/methotrexate controls.

Ends trimmed: V by 0 bases, J by 3 bases; bases unmatched to a gene: 3. Reading the germline V gene gives CDR1 SGDLS and CDR2 YYNGEE. Including the terminal cysteine and phenylalanine, the CDR3 comprises 15 residues. The only DNA kept is the CDR3, 45 bases in frame from the first base. What this sample's treatment or condition label stands for: high-dose cyclophosphamide on days +3 and +4 as single-agent GVHD prophylaxis. Patients in the PTCy group got busulfan and fludarabine conditioning, a marrow graft from a related or unrelated donor, and cyclophosphamide on days +3 and +4. The PTCy-treated patients were drawn from a prospective, multi-institutional clinical trial. Peripheral blood and bone marrow mononuclear cells were isolated by Ficoll-Hypaque density centrifugation and cryopreserved. Genomic DNA was used for TRB sequencing, which was performed with the immunoSEQ assay at survey resolution or with the hsTCRB kit. From the authors' description of their analysis: Initial read processing used immunoSEQ software, and repertoire analyses used the LymphoSeq R package. Clonality was computed as 1 minus normalized Shannon entropy, and a Gini coefficient was also calculated for each TRB dataset. To infer phenotypes in unsorted samples, TRB sequences from sorted subsets of the recipient or donor were mapped onto unsorted samples from the same recipient. TCRdb limited this immuneACCESS table to in-frame rearrangements with V and J called. A share of clones is missing; checked studies link under half to unresolved V genes, and the rest is unexplained. V and J calls plus clone size are reproduced from that table; the DNA served to infer D and trimming. This sample gives tens of thousands of clones in total; around 85% of them show up just once. Of the sample, about 12% is held by the ten largest clones.

The rearranged chain carries TRBV9 and TRBJ2-7, with 10 bases matching TRBD2. This receptor was identified in a female patient aged 30-39 years who received an allogeneic stem cell transplant from an unrelated donor, was CMV-positive, and had no GVHD. Some T cells may derive from the graft donor when a transplant has been performed. The source was PBMCs, collected after allogeneic stem cell transplant with posttransplant cyclophosphamide. The CDR3 protein is CASSVGLAGGYEQYF. The nucleotide sequence is given as TGTGCCAGCAGCGTAGGATTAGCGGGGGGCTACGAGCAGTACTTC.